Listed here is a single T cell receptor beta chain. Its cognate antigen is unknown. Listed TCR primers, together with previously described methods, were used for the bulk TCR libraries. From the PCR reads, TCRdb called clonotypes with MiXCR, one entry per CDR3 protein. The table includes 65,000 to 70,000 distinct CDR3 sequences, over 15% detected once. CD8+CD4-CCR7+CD45RA+ sorting gave the naive CD8 T cells. These data are taken from a study of molecular identifiers for immune sequencing clone quantification. Germline V CDR1 and CDR2: SGHTA, FQGTGA. Trimming removed 2 bases at V and 4 bases at J, with 15 bases between. The CDR3 sequence is 16 residues long. Study results and caveats: Detection of one spiked Jurkat cell's TCR RNA reportedly worked in around 1 million naive cells.

Sequencing was carried out using naive CD8+ T cells from blood, with Jurkat cell RNA spiked in. Subset: FACS-sorted CD8+CD4-CCR7+CD45RA+ naive T cells. The J gene is TRBJ2-1, the V gene TRBV7-3, with D possibly being TRBD2 (7 bases). This clonotype was sampled from a human donor in good health. Some libraries in this study had Jurkat cell RNA spiked in. The CDR3 coding sequence is TGTGCCAGCAGCTTAGGGGGGGGGCCGGGTTACAATGAGCAGTTCTTC. Residues: CASSLGGGPGYNEQFF.